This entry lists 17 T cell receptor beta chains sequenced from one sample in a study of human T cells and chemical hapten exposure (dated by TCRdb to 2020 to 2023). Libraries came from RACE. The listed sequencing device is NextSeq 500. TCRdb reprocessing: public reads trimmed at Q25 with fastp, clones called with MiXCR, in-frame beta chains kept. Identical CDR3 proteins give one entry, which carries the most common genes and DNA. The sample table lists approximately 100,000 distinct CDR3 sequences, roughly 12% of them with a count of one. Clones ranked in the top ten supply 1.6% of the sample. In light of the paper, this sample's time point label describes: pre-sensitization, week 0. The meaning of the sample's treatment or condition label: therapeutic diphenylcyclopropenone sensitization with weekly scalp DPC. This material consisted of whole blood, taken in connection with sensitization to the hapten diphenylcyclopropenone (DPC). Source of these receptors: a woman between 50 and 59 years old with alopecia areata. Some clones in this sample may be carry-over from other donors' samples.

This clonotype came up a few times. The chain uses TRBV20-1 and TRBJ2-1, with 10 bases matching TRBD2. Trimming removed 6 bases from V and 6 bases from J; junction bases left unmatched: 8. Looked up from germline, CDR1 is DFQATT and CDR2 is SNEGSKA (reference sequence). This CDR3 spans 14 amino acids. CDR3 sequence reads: CSARTSGVLNEQFF. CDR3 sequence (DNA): TGCAGTGCCCGTACTAGCGGGGTTCTCAATGAGCAGTTCTTC.

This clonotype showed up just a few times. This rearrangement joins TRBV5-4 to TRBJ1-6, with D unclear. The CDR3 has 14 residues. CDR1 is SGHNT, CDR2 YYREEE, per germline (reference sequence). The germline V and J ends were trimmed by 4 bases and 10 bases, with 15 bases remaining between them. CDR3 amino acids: CASSARRGSSPLHF. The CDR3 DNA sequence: TGTGCCAGCAGCGCCCGACGGGGTAGCTCACCCCTCCACTTT.

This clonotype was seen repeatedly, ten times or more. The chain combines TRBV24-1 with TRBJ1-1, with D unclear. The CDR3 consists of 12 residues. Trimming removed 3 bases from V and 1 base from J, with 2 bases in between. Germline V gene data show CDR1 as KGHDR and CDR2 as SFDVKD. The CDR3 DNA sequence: TGTGCCACCAGTGATCGGAACACTGAAGCTTTCTTT. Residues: CATSDRNTEAFF.

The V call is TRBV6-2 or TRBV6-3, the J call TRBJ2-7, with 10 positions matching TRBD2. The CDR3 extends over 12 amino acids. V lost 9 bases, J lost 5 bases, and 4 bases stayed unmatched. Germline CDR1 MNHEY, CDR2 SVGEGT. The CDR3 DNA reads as TGTGCCAGGATAGGGACTAGCGACGAGCAGTACTTC. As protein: CARIGTSDEQYF.

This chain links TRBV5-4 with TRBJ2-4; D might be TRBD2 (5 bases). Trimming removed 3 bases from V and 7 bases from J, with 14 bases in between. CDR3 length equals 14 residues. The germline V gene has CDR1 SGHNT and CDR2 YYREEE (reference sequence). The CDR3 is CASSSPTGKNIQYF. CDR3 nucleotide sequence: TGTGCCAGCAGCTCACCGACCGGGAAGAACATTCAGTACTTC.

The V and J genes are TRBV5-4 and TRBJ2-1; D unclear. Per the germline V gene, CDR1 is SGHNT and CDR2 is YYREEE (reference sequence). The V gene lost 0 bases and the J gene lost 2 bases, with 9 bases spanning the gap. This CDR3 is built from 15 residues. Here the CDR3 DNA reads TGTGCCAGCAGCTTGGACCAATTACCCTACAATGAGCAGTTCTTC. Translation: CASSLDQLPYNEQFF.

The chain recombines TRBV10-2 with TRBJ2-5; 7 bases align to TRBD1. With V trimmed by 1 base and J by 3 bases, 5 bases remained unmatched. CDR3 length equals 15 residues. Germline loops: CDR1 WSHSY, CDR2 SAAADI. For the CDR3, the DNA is TGCGCCAGCAGTGAGTTTGTAACAGGGGAAGAGACCCAGTACTTC. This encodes CASSEFVTGEETQYF.

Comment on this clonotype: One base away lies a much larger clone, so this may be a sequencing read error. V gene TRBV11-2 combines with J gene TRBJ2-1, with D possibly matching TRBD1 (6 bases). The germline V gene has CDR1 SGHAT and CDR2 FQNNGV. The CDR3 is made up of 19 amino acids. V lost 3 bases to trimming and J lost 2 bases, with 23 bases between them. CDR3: CASSLALTGPLDPYNEQFF. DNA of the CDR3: TGTGCCAGCAGCTTGGCCCTGACAGGTCCCCTGGACCCCTACAATGAGCAGTTCTTC.

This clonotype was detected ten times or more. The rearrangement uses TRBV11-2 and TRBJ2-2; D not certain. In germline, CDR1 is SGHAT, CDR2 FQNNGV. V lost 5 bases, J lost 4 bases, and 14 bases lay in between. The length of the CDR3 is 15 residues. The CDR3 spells CASSLDARSTGELFF. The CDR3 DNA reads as TGTGCCAGCAGCCTCGACGCCCGAAGCACCGGGGAGCTGTTTTTT.

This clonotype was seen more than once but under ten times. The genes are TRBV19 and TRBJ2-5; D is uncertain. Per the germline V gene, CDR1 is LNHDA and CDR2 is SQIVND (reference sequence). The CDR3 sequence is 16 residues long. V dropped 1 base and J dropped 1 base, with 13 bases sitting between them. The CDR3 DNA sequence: TGTGCCAGTAGTATAGTCCCGGCAGCGCTCCAAGAGACCCAGTACTTC. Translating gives CASSIVPAALQETQYF.

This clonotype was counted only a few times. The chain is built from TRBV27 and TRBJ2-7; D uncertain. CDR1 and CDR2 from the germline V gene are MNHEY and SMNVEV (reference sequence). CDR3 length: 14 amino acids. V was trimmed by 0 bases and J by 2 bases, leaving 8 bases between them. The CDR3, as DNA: TGTGCCAGCAGTTTATCGATACCGCCCTACGAGCAGTACTTC. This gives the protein CASSLSIPPYEQYF.

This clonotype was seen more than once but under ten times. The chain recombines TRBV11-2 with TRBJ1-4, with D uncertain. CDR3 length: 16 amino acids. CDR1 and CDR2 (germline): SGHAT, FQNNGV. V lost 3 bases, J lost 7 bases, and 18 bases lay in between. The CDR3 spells CASSLRASPSTEKLFF. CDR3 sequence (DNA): TGTGCCAGCAGCTTGCGGGCCTCCCCCTCGACTGAAAAACTGTTTTTT.

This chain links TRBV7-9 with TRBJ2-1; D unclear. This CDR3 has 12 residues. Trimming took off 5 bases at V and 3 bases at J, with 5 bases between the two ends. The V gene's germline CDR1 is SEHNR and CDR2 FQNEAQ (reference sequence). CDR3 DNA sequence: TGTGCCAGCAGCCGCAGCTACAATGAGCAGTTCTTC. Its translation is CASSRSYNEQFF.

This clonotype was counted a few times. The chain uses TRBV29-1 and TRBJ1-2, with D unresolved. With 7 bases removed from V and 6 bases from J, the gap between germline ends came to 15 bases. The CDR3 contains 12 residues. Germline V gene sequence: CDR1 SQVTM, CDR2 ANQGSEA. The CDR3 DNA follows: TGCAGCGCCTTGGTTGTCCGCGATGGCTACACCTTC. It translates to CSALVVRDGYTF.

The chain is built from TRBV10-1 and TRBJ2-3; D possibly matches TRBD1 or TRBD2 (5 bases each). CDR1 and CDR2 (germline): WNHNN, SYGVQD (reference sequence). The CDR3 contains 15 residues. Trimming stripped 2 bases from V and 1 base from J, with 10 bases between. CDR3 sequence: CASSEGGFGTDTQYF. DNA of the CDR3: TGCGCCAGCAGTGAGGGGGGTTTCGGCACAGATACGCAGTATTTT.

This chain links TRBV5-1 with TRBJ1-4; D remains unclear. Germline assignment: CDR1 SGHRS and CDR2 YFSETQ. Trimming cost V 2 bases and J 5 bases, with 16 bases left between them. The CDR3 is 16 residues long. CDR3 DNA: TGCGCCAGCAGCTTCGGAGATCAAATCGCCAATGAAAAACTGTTTTTT. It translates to CASSFGDQIANEKLFF.

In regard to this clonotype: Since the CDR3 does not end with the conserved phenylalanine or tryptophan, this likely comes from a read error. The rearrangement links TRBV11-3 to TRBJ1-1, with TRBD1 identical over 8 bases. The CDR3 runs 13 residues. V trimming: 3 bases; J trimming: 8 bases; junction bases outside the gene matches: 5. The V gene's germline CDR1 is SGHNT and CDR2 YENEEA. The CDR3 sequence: CASSFSGGKEAFY. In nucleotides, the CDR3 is TGTGCCAGCAGCTTTTCAGGGGGCAAAGAAGCTTTCTAT.